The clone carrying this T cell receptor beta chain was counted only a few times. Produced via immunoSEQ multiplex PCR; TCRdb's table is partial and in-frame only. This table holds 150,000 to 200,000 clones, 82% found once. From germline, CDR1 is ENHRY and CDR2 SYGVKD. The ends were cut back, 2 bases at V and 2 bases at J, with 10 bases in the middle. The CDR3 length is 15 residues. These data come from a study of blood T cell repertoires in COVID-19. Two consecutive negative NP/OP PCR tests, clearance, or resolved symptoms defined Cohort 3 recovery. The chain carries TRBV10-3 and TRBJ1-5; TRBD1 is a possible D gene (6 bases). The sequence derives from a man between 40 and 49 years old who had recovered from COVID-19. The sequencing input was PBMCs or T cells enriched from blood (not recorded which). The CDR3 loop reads CAISEGGGGNQPQHF. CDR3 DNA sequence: TGTGCCATCAGTGAGGGCGGGGGCGGCAATCAGCCCCAGCATTTT.